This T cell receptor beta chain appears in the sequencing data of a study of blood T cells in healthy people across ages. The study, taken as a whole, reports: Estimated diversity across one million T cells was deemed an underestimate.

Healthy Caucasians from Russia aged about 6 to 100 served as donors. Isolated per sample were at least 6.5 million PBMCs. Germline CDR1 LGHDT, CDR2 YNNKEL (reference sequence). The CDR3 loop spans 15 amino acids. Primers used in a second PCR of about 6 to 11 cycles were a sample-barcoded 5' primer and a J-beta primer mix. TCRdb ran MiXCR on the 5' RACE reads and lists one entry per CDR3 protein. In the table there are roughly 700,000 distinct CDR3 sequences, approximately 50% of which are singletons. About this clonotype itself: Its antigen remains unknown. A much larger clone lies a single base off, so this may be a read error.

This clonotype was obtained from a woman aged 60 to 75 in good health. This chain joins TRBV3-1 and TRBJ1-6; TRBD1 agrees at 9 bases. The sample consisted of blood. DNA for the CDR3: TGTGTCAGCAGCCGCAGGACAGGGGATAATTCACCCCTCCACTTT. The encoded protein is CVSSRRTGDNSPLHF.